This T cell receptor beta chain came from a study of cytomegalovirus exposure and HLA in healthy donors (dated by TCRdb to the late 2010s). With regard to the full study: An earlier analysis of approximately 550 of the donors reported roughly 300 Gb of sequence data and approximately 110 million unique TCR beta sequences from some 180 million T cells. Both class I and class II loci were covered by HLA typing, at four-digit resolution. Typing coverage varied by locus: about 620-630 donors for A, B, C, DRB1 and DQB1; 500 to 550 for DQA1; 600 to 610 for DPA1; approximately 450 for DPB1. The study used immunosequencing to profile the T cell repertoires of hundreds of subjects and linked those repertoires to cytomegalovirus serostatus. Across roughly 420 genotyped donors of the cohort, an average of approximately 240,000 unique TCR beta nucleotide sequences per donor were sequenced, and about a sixth of those sequences were non-productive. Among the roughly 380 genotyped donors, under 90% belonged to the genetic ancestry cluster associated with self-reported Caucasian donors. All discovery cohort repertoires had been generated using a single sequencing platform. A later analysis re-analyzed previously published TCR beta repertoires from roughly 690 donors and added high-resolution HLA genotyping to study TCR occurrence patterns. An earlier analysis of 587 of the donors used high-throughput TCR beta sequencing to judge whether each TCR beta V gene segment behaved as functional or pseudogenic. To predict cytomegalovirus infection status, the study combined high-throughput TCR immunosequencing, statistical association of individual TCRs with disease status, and machine learning. Along with the roughly 670-subject first cohort, a separate validation cohort of over a hundred different subjects was used. Genome-wide SNP genotypes for about 60% of the roughly 700 donors were used in a later genetic analysis, which treated that subset as a discovery cohort. Donor age, sex, ethnicity and CMV serostatus were collected together with the repertoire data. Five DR-DQ haplotypes were treated as single units for association and clustering because of strong linkage in the cohort. The aim of the study was to test whether cataloging public T cell receptors could identify signatures of past pathogen exposure. In the later analysis, no new phenotypic data were used to find candidate immune exposures; instead, reliance was placed on TCR beta sequences and their occurrence across donors. An early release covering more than 500 HLA-typed donors comprised 250 to 350 gigabases of sequencing data and around 86 million unique TCR sequences. General findings and caveats noted by the study authors: An association between a missense DCLRE1C variant and V-gene and J-gene trimming of TCR beta chains was found in a later genetic analysis and replicated in an independent cohort. A total of about 180 TCR beta chains were listed by the study as associated with cytomegalovirus. A further reported finding was that TCR beta sequences accurately predicted the HLA-A and HLA-B alleles for most subjects in the first cohort. The presence/absence analyses assumed that sequencing depth was roughly uniform across donors, and that assumption may not be true. Most TCR sequences were observed very rarely across donors, whereas some public TCRs were present in many individuals. Because counts were too low, approximately 15 rarely observed V segments, including chromosome 9 orphons, were excluded from the earlier analysis of roughly 580 of the donors. HLA typing was unavailable for some donors at each locus, so association tests used only the typed subset. A few of the identified cytomegalovirus-associated TCR beta chains were confirmed in vitro to be specific for cytomegalovirus antigens. At a false discovery rate of 0.05, a later analysis linked fewer than 20,000 TCR beta sequences to specific HLA alleles. According to a later analysis, TCR association rates differed among HLA loci, with DRB1 alleles showing the most associated TCRs and HLA-C alleles showing the fewest. When HLA alleles, especially DR and DQ, strongly co-occurred, attributing TCR associations to individual alleles was difficult. Linkage disequilibrium might explain the correlated functional status among segregating V segments, but an unknown experimental factor could not be excluded. In a later genetic analysis, fewer N-insertions in productive TCRs were reported among donors in an Asian-associated ancestry cluster than the roughly 640-donor mean. The classifier was reported to diagnose cytomegalovirus status with high specificity and sensitivity in both the original and validation cohorts. It was suggested by the authors that the approach could potentially be generalized to other disease states and immunological phenotypes. In a later analysis, most CMV-associated TCR beta chains were found to appear HLA-restricted, with HLA associations seemingly driven largely by CMV exposure. A later analysis found that HLA-associated TCR beta chains were more clonally expanded and had lower generation probabilities than equally common non-associated chains. CMV serostatus was the only immune exposure information available for the cohort. Only TCR beta chains were sequenced in this cohort, and the absence of alpha or paired-chain data limited detectable features. Broadly in line with IMGT annotations, most TCR beta V segments showed up in productive rearrangements about 90% or about 30% of the time in an earlier analysis of under 700 of the donors. In a later analysis, several top co-occurrence clusters were reported to appear linked to parvovirus B19, influenza, CMV and Epstein-Barr virus. A cluster of highly shared sequence variants was judged likely to be a technical artifact of the sequencing pipeline. Some IMGT-functional V segments, including TRBV6-2 and TRBV6-3, could not be told apart with the 87-base-pair reads, so those segments were excluded.

The cohort was made up of 650 to 700 healthy bone marrow donors. All cohort members were sampled while nominally healthy, although unrecorded immune exposures were likely present. The donor was CMV seronegative and was included in the group of 352 seronegative cohort members. A peripheral blood sample was provided by each donor, and peripheral blood mononuclear cells were used for TCR beta sequencing. Genomic DNA was extracted from the blood cell samples with the Qiagen DNeasy Blood Extraction Kit. Reading from cysteine to phenylalanine, the CDR3 counts 13 amino acids. Only the CDR3 part of the read is kept: 39 bases, read in frame from the first base. The germline V gene specifies SNHLY as CDR1 and FYNNEI as CDR2. From V the trimming removes 6 bases and from J it removes 12 bases, while the gene matches leave 11 bases of the junction unaccounted for. This clone was recorded a few times. Which antigen it targets is not known. Per-base quality was not reported, and no clone a single base away is much larger than it.

The library was prepared using the immunoSEQ multiplex PCR assay. The multiplex PCR relied on a mix of 60 forward primers for TCR Vbeta segments and 13 reverse primers for TCR Jbeta segments. The CDR3 region of rearranged TCR beta genes was amplified from genomic DNA by a multiplex PCR assay. The Illumina HiSeq System was used to sequence the amplified TCR beta libraries as 87-base-pair reads. The authors processed their data as follows. A later analysis tallied approximately 87 million unique TCR beta chains across the 666 repertoires, and around 10 million of those chains were shared by two or more donors. Raw reads were error-corrected and collapsed into unique sequences by a nearest-neighbor algorithm in which closely related sequences were merged to remove PCR and sequencing errors. CDR3 sequences were aligned to IMGT reference sequences to assign V, D and J gene segments. For a sequence to be retained, at least a six-nucleotide match to both a V gene segment and a J gene segment was required. A rearrangement counted as productive if the CDR3 had no stop codons and remained in frame with V and J, and every other rearrangement counted as non-productive. CDR3 was defined according to IMGT convention as the region running from the second conserved V-encoded cysteine to the conserved J-encoded phenylalanine. Sequences without an unambiguous match to a single V gene segment were excluded from the earlier analysis of several hundred of the donors. An earlier analysis of 450 to 650 of the donors called V segments functional above 56.7% productive rearrangements and segregating when the between-donor standard deviation exceeded 5%. A statistical classification framework was built to diagnose cytomegalovirus status from the catalog of TCR beta chain sequences. A later analysis assigned V and J genes by comparing TCR nucleotide sequences with IMGT/GENE-DB human TR gene sequences. Using the TCRdist pipeline, a later analysis assigned CDR3 sequences along with most-parsimonious VDJ recombination scenarios. In a later analysis, every TCR beta chain was defined by the combination of its CDR3 amino acid sequence and its V-gene family, and reads without a unique V-gene family were dropped. A later analysis removed nearly 600 highly shared, low-generation-probability nucleotide sequences to deal with suspected cross-contamination and a sequencing artifact. In a later analysis, a clonal expansion index for each public chain was calculated from normalized within-repertoire ranks of inferred template counts. In a later analysis, generation probabilities were computed using a VDJ recombination model fitted to out-of-frame rearrangements, and the results were checked against IGoR. Hypergeometric tests were used in a later analysis to score TCR-TCR, TCR-HLA and TCR-CMV co-occurrence, with a repertoire-size bias correction applied to the TCR pairs. In a later analysis, false discovery rates were estimated by permuting HLA or CMV assignments 20 times. A later analysis grouped co-occurring TCRs with DBSCAN, adding TCRdist sequence similarity when clustering within HLA-allele-positive subsets. Repertoires with fewer than 30,000 or more than 120,000 public chains were left out of co-occurrence clustering, as were five repertoires with anomalous nucleotide sharing. The table comes from immuneACCESS by way of TCRdb, which keeps in-frame sequences with V and J called. Part of the clones is missing from these tables; in studies checked, under half for an unresolved V gene and the rest for unknown reasons. Clonal size and the V and J genes are those of that table, whereas D and trimming came from the DNA. The sample table lists under 130,000 clones, around 66% of them with a count of one. 2.5% to 4% of the sample belongs to the ten largest clones.

Specimen: PBMCs. The rearrangement combines TRBV2 with TRBJ2-1, with 7 central nucleotides matching TRBD1. This receptor was identified in a woman between 45 and 65 years old in good health and CMV-seronegative. The CDR3 region: CASSNPGQKVQFF. The nucleotide sequence is given as TGTGCCAGCAGCAACCCGGGACAGAAGGTGCAGTTCTTC.